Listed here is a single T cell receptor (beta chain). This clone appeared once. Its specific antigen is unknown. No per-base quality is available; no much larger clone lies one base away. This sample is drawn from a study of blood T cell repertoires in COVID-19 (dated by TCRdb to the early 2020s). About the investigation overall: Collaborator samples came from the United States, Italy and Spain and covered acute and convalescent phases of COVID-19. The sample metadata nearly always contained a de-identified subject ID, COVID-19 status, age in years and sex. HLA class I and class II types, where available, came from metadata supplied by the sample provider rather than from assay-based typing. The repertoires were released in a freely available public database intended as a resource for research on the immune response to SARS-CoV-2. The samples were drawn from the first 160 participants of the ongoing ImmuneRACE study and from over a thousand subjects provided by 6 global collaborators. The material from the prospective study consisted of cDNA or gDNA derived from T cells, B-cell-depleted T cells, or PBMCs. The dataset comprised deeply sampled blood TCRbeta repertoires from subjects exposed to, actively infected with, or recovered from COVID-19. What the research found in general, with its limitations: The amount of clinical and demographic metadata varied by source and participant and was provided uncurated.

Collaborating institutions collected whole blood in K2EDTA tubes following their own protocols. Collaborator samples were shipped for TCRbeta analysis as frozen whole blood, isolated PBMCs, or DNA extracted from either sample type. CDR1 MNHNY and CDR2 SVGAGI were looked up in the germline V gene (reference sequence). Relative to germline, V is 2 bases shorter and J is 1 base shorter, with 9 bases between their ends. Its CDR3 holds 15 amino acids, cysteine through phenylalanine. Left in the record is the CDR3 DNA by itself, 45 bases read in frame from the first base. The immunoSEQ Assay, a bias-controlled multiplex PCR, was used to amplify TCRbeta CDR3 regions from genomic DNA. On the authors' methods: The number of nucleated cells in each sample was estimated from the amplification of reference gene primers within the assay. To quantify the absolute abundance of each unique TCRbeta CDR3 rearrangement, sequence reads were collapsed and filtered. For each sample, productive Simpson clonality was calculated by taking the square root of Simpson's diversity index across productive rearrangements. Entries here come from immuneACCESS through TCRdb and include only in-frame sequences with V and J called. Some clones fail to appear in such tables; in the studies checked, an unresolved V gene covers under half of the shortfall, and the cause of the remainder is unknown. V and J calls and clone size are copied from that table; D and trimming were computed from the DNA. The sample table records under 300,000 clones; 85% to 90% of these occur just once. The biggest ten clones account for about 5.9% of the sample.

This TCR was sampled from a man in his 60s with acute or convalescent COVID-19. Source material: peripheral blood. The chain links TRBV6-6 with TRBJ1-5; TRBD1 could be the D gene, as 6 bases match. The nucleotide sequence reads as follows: TGTGCCAGCAGTTACCGCGGACAGAGCAATCAGCCCCAGCATTTT. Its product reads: CASSYRGQSNQPQHF.